Shown below are 20 T cell receptor beta chains from a single sample sequenced in a study of cytomegalovirus exposure and HLA in healthy donors. PCR employed 60 Vbeta and 13 Jbeta primers. TCRdb's table, derived via immunoSEQ multiplex PCR, lists solely in-frame clones and lacks some. The table records over 150,000 clones, roughly 80% of them present only once. Sequenced material: PBMCs. The receptors shown here come from a man younger than 40 in good health and CMV-seropositive.

This clone was seen only a few times. V and J are TRBV7-2 and TRBJ2-7, with TRBD2 matching 11 bases. The CDR3 is 15 residues long. Germline values: CDR1 SGHTA, CDR2 FQGNSA. The junction had 1 base not matched to a gene; V was cut back by 1 base and J by 2 bases. The CDR3 here is CASSLGSGGAYEQYF. The CDR3 coding sequence is TGTGCCAGCAGCTTAGGTAGCGGGGGGGCCTACGAGCAGTACTTC.

The rearrangement links TRBV27 to TRBJ2-7; the D gene is possibly TRBD1 (5 bases). Trimming took off 2 bases at V and 2 bases at J, with 7 bases between the two ends. CDR3 length: 13 residues. CDR1 MNHEY and CDR2 SMNVEV come from the germline V gene (reference sequence). The CDR3 DNA sequence: TGTGCCAGCAGTTTAGACAGAACCTACGAGCAGTACTTC. Translation gives CASSLDRTYEQYF.

This clone appeared once. As DNA, the CDR3 is TGTGCTAGTGGTTTGAGGCTAGCCCTAAGCTCCTATAATTCACCCCTCCACTTT. It translates to CASGLRLALSSYNSPLHF. This chain uses TRBV12-5 with TRBJ1-6; no clear D. Trimming shortened V by 2 bases and J by 0 bases, and 14 bases separated the two germline ends. The CDR3 is 18 amino acids. The V gene's germline CDR1 is LGHNT and CDR2 FRNRAP. The full variable domain, in which reference TRBV12-5 and TRBJ1-6 provide the parts outside the CDR3, is DARVTQTPRHKVTEMGQEVTMRCQPILGHNTVFWYRQTMMQGLELLAYFRNRAPLDDSGMPKDRFSAEMPDATLATLKIQPSEPRDSAVYFCASGLRLALSSYNSPLHFGNGTRLTVT.

This chain links TRBV7-9 with TRBJ2-5; 12 bases align to TRBD1. The ends lost 1 base at V and 5 bases at J; junction bases unmatched: 5. Germline V gene sequence: CDR1 SEHNR, CDR2 FQNEAQ (reference sequence). CDR3 length equals 16 residues. The CDR3 nucleotides read TGTGCCAGCAGCTTAGGGGACAGGGGGCCTTTGGAGACCCAGTACTTC. Translating gives CASSLGDRGPLETQYF.

The chain carries TRBV4-1 and TRBJ2-3, with 10 nucleotides matching TRBD2. The CDR3 totals 16 residues. Germline V lookup: CDR1 MGHRA, CDR2 YSYEKL. The trim removed 2 bases at V and 3 bases at J, leaving 5 bases unmatched. CDR3 protein: CASSQFTSGVTDTQYF. In DNA form, the CDR3 reads TGCGCCAGCAGCCAATTTACTAGCGGGGTTACAGATACGCAGTATTTT.

This clone was seen only once. This chain links TRBV13 with TRBJ1-1; D not resolved. Trimming left V 5 bases short and J 1 base short, with 8 bases between. From germline, CDR1 is PRHDT and CDR2 FYEKMQ (reference sequence). The CDR3 consists of 13 residues. CDR3: CASSLSTNTEAFF. Written as DNA, the CDR3 is TGTGCCAGCAGCCTATCCACGAACACTGAAGCTTTCTTT.

V gene TRBV6-6 combines with J gene TRBJ1-6; 8 bases line up with TRBD1. Losses at the gene ends were 5 bases for V and 4 bases for J; bases not matched to a gene: 7. Germline values: CDR1 MNHNY, CDR2 SVGAGI (reference sequence). This CDR3 has 16 amino acids. This CDR3 reads CASSPGGQGYNSPLHF. The DNA of the CDR3 is TGTGCCAGCAGTCCCGGTGGACAGGGTTATAATTCACCCCTCCACTTT.

The V call is TRBV7-2, the J call TRBJ2-7, with 9 bases aligning to TRBD2. The V segment lost 3 bases and the J segment 0 bases; nucleotides outside the gene matches: 3. Germline V gives CDR1 SGHTA, CDR2 FQGNSA. This CDR3 contains 15 residues. This CDR3 reads CASSFRTSVSYEQYF. CDR3 in DNA: TGTGCCAGCAGCTTCAGGACTAGCGTCTCCTACGAGCAGTACTTC.

The chain employs TRBV7-9 and TRBJ2-3, with 7 bases identical to TRBD2. This CDR3 is 14 amino acids long. Germline trimming cut 2 bases from V and 3 bases from J; bases unmatched to any gene: 2. The V gene's germline CDR1 is SEHNR and CDR2 FQNEAQ (reference sequence). The CDR3 DNA is TGTGCCAGCAGCTTAATGCGGGGGACAGATACGCAGTATTTT. Protein: CASSLMRGTDTQYF.

V is TRBV19 and J is TRBJ1-5, with a weak D call TRBD1 (6 bases). The CDR3 contains 13 residues. The germline V and J ends were trimmed by 6 bases and 5 bases, with 11 bases remaining between them. Germline values: CDR1 LNHDA, CDR2 SQIVND (reference sequence). The CDR3 here is CASRQYRDQPQHF. As DNA, the CDR3 is TGTGCCAGTAGACAATACAGGGATCAGCCCCAGCATTTT.

V gene TRBV11-3 combines with J gene TRBJ1-1; tentatively, D is TRBD1 (6 bases). Germline values: CDR1 SGHNT, CDR2 YENEEA. CDR3 length: 16 amino acids. V shed 6 bases and J shed 0 bases, with 17 bases lying between them. The CDR3 nucleotides are TGTGCCAGCAGGGGCAGGGGCTACTATATGAACACTGAAGCTTTCTTT. Translating gives CASRGRGYYMNTEAFF.

The J gene is TRBJ1-3, the V gene TRBV10-1; D gene uncertain. The V gene's germline CDR1 is WNHNN and CDR2 SYGVQD (reference sequence). The CDR3 sequence is 13 residues long. V was trimmed by 8 bases and J by 2 bases, leaving 10 bases between them. The CDR3 reads CASSEVTGNTIYF. DNA of the CDR3: TGCGCCAGCTCCGAGGTGACTGGAAACACCATATATTTT.

The V gene is TRBV6-5, the J gene TRBJ2-1, with 10 bases fitting TRBD2. Germline-derived CDR1 and CDR2 are MNHEY and SVGAGI. Germline trimming cut 0 bases from V and 4 bases from J; bases unmatched to any gene: 3. The CDR3 loop spans 16 amino acids. CDR3 in DNA: TGTGCCAGCAGTTACTCGGCTAGCGGGGGTTACAATGAGCAGTTCTTC. Protein sequence: CASSYSASGGYNEQFF.

This chain connects TRBV9 to TRBJ1-2; tentatively, D is TRBD1 (6 bases). V lost 0 bases, J lost 2 bases, and 11 bases lay in between. The CDR3 covers 15 residues. In germline, CDR1 is SGDLS, CDR2 YYNGEE. The CDR3 is CASSVDWDTNYGYTF. In nucleotides, the CDR3 is TGTGCCAGCAGCGTAGATTGGGACACCAACTATGGCTACACCTTC.

The chain recombines TRBV30 with TRBJ1-2; D ambiguous. From germline, CDR1 is GTSNPN and CDR2 SVGIG (reference sequence). The V and J ends lost 5 bases and 0 bases respectively, with 13 bases between them. The CDR3 extends over 14 amino acids. CDR3: CAWLGGGTNYGYTF. CDR3 sequence (DNA): TGTGCCTGGTTGGGAGGAGGGACTAACTATGGCTACACCTTC.

The rearrangement joins TRBV19 to TRBJ1-3; D perhaps matches TRBD1 (6 bases). V shed 5 bases and J shed 2 bases, with 19 bases lying between them. The CDR3 length is 17 residues. Looked up from germline, CDR1 is LNHDA and CDR2 is SQIVND (reference sequence). In DNA form, the CDR3 reads TGTGCCAGTAGTCGTAAGTGGGGTACAGGGACTGGAAACACCATATATTTT. It yields the protein CASSRKWGTGTGNTIYF. Combining the CDR3 with reference TRBV19 and TRBJ1-3 gives the whole variable domain DGGITQSPKYLFRKEGQNVTLSCEQNLNHDAMYWYRQDPGQGLRLIYYSQIVNDFQKGDIAEGYSVSREKKESFPLTVTSAQKNPTAFYLCASSRKWGTGTGNTIYFGEGSWLTVV.

The CDR3 is CASMNVVGANYGYTF. Written as DNA, the CDR3 is TGTGCCAGCATGAATGTTGTGGGGGCCAACTATGGCTACACCTTC. This rearrangement joins TRBV6-1 to TRBJ1-2, with D possibly TRBD1 on 6 matching bases. Deletions cut 7 bases from V and 2 bases from J, with 17 bases between. CDR1 and CDR2 (germline): MNHNS, SASEGT. The CDR3 covers 15 residues.

The V call is TRBV15, the J call TRBJ2-5; TRBD2 might be the D (6 bases). Germline assignment: CDR1 LNHNV and CDR2 YYDKDF (reference sequence). V lost 8 bases and J lost 2, with 15 bases in between. This CDR3 has 14 residues. The CDR3 loop reads CATRLISGQETQYF. The CDR3 DNA reads as TGTGCCACCCGGCTCATTAGCGGACAAGAGACCCAGTACTTC.

The chain carries TRBV5-1 and TRBJ2-2; D remains unclear. Trimming left V 0 bases short and J 4 bases short, with 4 bases between. The CDR3 extends over 13 amino acids. Germline lookup yields CDR1 SGHRS and CDR2 YFSETQ. DNA of the CDR3: TGCGCCAGCAGCTTGGACTTCACCGGGGAGCTGTTTTTT. Translated, it gives CASSLDFTGELFF.

The chain recombines TRBV7-9 with TRBJ1-3; no clear D gene. V shed 0 bases and J shed 1 base, with 4 bases lying between them. Germline CDR1 SEHNR, CDR2 FQNEAQ (reference sequence). The CDR3 contains 14 residues. The DNA for the CDR3 is TGTGCCAGCAGCTTAGCGGAGTCTGGAAACACCATATATTTT. Translating it yields CASSLAESGNTIYF.